Sequencing of this T cell receptor (beta chain) was carried out in a study of T-cell reconstitution after alpha-beta-depleted transplantation in children. In its sample, this clonotype was seen a few times. This sample's TCRbeta library carried unique molecular identifier barcodes. TCRdb analysed the PCR reads with MiXCR anew, one entry per CDR3 protein. Counted here are 250,000 to 400,000 distinct CDR3 sequences, more than 20% occurring once; the ten biggest clones make up 9.5% to 12%. Sequencing was performed on PBMCs, mostly from graft donor cells, taken 180 days after TCRalphabeta/CD19-depleted stem cell transplant. The TCR originated in a male patient between 5 and 17 years old who had a stem cell transplant for acute lymphoblastic leukemia, so the T cells may come from the graft donor.

The DNA for the CDR3 is TGCGCCAGCAGCTTGTGGCTCTCCGGGACTAGCGGGATCTATGAGCAGTTCTTC. This translates into CASSLWLSGTSGIYEQFF. This chain joins TRBV5-1 and TRBJ2-1; 13 bases match TRBD2. V shed 1 base, J shed 8 bases, and the junction held 12 bases outside the gene matches. Germline V gene sequence: CDR1 SGHRS, CDR2 YFSETQ. The CDR3 totals 18 residues.